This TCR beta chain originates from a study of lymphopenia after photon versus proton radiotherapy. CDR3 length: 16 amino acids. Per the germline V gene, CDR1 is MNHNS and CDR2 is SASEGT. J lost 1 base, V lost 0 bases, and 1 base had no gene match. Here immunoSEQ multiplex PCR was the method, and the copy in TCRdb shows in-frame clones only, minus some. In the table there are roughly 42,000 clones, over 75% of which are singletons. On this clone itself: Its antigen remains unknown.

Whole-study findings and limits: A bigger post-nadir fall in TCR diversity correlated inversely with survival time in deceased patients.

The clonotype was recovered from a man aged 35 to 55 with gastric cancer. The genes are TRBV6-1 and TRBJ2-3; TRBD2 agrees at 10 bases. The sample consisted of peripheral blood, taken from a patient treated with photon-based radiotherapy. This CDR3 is CASSEALAGGTDTQYF. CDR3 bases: TGTGCCAGCAGTGAAGCGCTAGCGGGGGGCACAGATACGCAGTATTTT.